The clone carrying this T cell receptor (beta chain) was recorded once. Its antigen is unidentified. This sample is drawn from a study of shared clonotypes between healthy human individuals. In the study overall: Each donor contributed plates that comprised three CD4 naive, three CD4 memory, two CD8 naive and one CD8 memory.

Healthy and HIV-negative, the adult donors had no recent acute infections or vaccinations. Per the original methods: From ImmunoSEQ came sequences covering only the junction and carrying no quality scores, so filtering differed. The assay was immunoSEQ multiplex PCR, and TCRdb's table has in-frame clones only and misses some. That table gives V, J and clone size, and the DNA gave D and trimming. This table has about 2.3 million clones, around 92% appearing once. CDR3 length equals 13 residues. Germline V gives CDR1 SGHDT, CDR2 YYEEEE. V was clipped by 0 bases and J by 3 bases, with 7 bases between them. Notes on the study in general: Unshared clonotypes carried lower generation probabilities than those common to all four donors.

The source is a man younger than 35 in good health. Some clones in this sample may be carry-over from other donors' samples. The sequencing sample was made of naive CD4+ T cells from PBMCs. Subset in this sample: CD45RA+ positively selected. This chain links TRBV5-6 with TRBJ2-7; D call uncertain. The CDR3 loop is CASSLGLDYEQYF. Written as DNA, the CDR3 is TGTGCCAGCAGCTTGGGTTTGGACTACGAGCAGTACTTC.